This TCR beta chain was sequenced for a study of T cell responses to AZD1222 COVID-19 vaccine. Findings and caveats of the study: Baseline serostatus was positive in only a handful of AZD1222 recipients.

The V gene's germline CDR1 is SGHRS and CDR2 YFSETQ. Deletions cut 0 bases from V and 4 bases from J, with 16 bases between. This CDR3 is built from 16 residues. Concerning this clone itself: Its matching antigen is unknown.

Repertoires were generated with immunoSEQ multiplex PCR, while TCRdb's copy carries only in-frame clones and drops some. The sample comprises about 97,000 clones, 80% to 85% of which are singletons, and approximately 17% rests with the top ten. The sample consisted of peripheral blood, taken on day 0 of AZD1222 vaccination. V gene TRBV5-1 combines with J gene TRBJ1-1; tentative D call: TRBD1 (6 bases). The source is an adult in good health. The CDR3, as DNA: TGCGCCAGCAGCTTGGGGGGTCTAACAGGGATCACTGAAGCTTTCTTT. This codes for CASSLGGLTGITEAFF. The full variable domain, in which reference TRBV5-1 and TRBJ1-1 provide the parts outside the CDR3, is KAGVTQTPRYLIKTRGQQVTLSCSPISGHRSVSWYQQTPGQGLQFLFEYFSETQRNKGNFPGRFSGRQFSNSRSEMNVSTLELGDSALYLCASSLGGLTGITEAFFGQGTRLTVV.